This T cell receptor (beta chain) was observed in a study of siplizumab effects on memory and regulatory T cells. The length of the CDR3 is 16 residues. CDR1 SGHRS and CDR2 YFSETQ come from the germline V gene. V lost 4 bases and J lost 0, with 14 bases in between. Only in-frame clones appear in the TCRdb table, and some are missing; sequencing was by immunoSEQ multiplex PCR. The repertoire holds nearly 95,000 clones, with approximately 95% as singletons. Study conclusions and caveats: Few alloreactive clones mapped to unstimulated subsets. Mappable alloreactive CD4+ clones were on average around 69% Treg-derived with siplizumab, roughly 25% in controls. About 75-95% of proliferating CD4+ or CD8+ clones had no assignable naive or memory phenotype.

A note on this clone: Its antigen remains unidentified.

This sequence joins TRBV5-1 and TRBJ2-1; D possibly matches TRBD1 or TRBD2 (5 bases each). The TCR sequence derives from a human donor in good health. Sequencing was carried out using non-Treg CD4+ T cells sorted from blood. In nucleotides, the CDR3 is TGCGCCAGCAGCATCGGGACCCTGAGCTCCTACAATGAGCAGTTCTTC. Protein sequence: CASSIGTLSSYNEQFF.